A selection of T cell receptor beta chains follows, all from one sample in a study of T cells after yellow fever vaccination. One entry per CDR3 protein, called by TCRdb with MiXCR from the 5' RACE reads. The data show about 320,000 distinct CDR3 sequences, 6.8% seen once. This specimen was PBMCs, taken approximately 40 days after the first yellow fever vaccination. The receptors here all came from a man younger than 35 who received the YFV17D yellow fever vaccine. Both conserved end residues are part of each CDR3. The order of the fields is clone size, V gene, D gene, J gene, CDR3 protein, CDR3 DNA. D genes are given only for firm matches. The listing skips clone size in some rows; elsewhere it reads once, few, many or a size class.

size: -
V: TRBV20-1
D: TRBD2
J: TRBJ2-1
CDR3: CSSRGASYNEQFF
DNA: TGCAGTTCGCGGGGGGCCTCCTACAATGAGCAGTTCTTC

size: many
V: TRBV5-1
D: -
J: TRBJ2-3
CDR3: CASSLEGAGDTQYF
DNA: TGCGCCAGCAGCTTGGAAGGGGCAGGCGATACGCAGTATTTT

size: many
V: TRBV20-1
D: TRBD2
J: TRBJ2-1
CDR3: CSARDMTGGLLFF
DNA: TGCAGTGCTAGAGATATGACGGGGGGGCTATTATTCTTC

size: -
V: TRBV7-3
D: -
J: TRBJ2-7
CDR3: CASSLRRGGEQYF
DNA: TGTGCCAGCAGCTTACGGAGGGGTGGGGAGCAGTACTTC

size: many
V: TRBV7-2
D: -
J: TRBJ1-2
CDR3: CASSPAGLNYGYTF
DNA: TGTGCCAGCAGCCCCGCCGGACTGAACTATGGCTACACCTTC

size: few
V: TRBV11-2
D: TRBD1
J: TRBJ1-1
CDR3: CASSLEYRGSGNTEAFF
DNA: TGTGCCAGCAGCTTAGAGTACAGGGGTTCGGGGAACACTGAAGCTTTCTTT

size: -
V: TRBV19
D: -
J: TRBJ2-1
CDR3: CASSGTRWDPDNEQFF
DNA: TGTGCCAGTAGTGGAACCCGATGGGACCCTGACAATGAGCAGTTCTTC

size: -
V: TRBV7-2
D: TRBD1
J: TRBJ1-6
CDR3: CASSFGRGQRGSPLHF
DNA: TGTGCCAGCAGCTTTGGCAGGGGGCAGAGGGGTTCACCCCTCCACTTT

size: few
V: TRBV7-2
D: TRBD1
J: TRBJ1-1
CDR3: CASSLGGTARGTEAFF
DNA: TGTGCCAGCAGCTTAGGAGGGACAGCTAGAGGCACTGAAGCTTTCTTT

size: -
V: TRBV7-2
D: -
J: TRBJ2-3
CDR3: CASSLEARTDTQYF
DNA: TGTGCCAGCAGCTTAGAGGCCCGCACAGATACGCAGTATTTT

size: many
V: TRBV5-1
D: -
J: TRBJ2-1
CDR3: CASSVSWGEQFF
DNA: TGCGCCAGCAGCGTATCCTGGGGTGAGCAGTTCTTC

size: few
V: TRBV5-1
D: TRBD1
J: TRBJ1-4
CDR3: CASSNQGATNEKLFF
DNA: TGCGCCAGCAGCAACCAGGGGGCGACTAATGAAAAACTGTTTTTT

size: few
V: TRBV5-1
D: -
J: TRBJ2-3
CDR3: CASSFNAVDTQYF
DNA: TGCGCCAGCAGCTTCAACGCCGTGGATACGCAGTATTTT

size: -
V: TRBV10-3
D: TRBD1
J: TRBJ2-2
CDR3: CAISGDRSDTGELFF
DNA: TGTGCCATCAGTGGGGACAGGTCGGACACCGGGGAGCTGTTTTTT

size: -
V: TRBV3-1
D: TRBD2
J: TRBJ2-1
CDR3: CASSERTSWWNEQFF
DNA: TGTGCCAGCAGCGAGCGGACTAGTTGGTGGAATGAGCAGTTCTTC

size: many
V: TRBV6-5
D: -
J: TRBJ1-5
CDR3: CASSYQPQHF
DNA: TGTGCCAGCAGTTACCAGCCCCAGCATTTT

size: -
V: TRBV5-1
D: TRBD2
J: TRBJ2-5
CDR3: CASSVLVAGLGETQYF
DNA: TGCGCCAGCAGCGTGTTAGTAGCGGGCCTCGGGGAGACCCAGTACTTC

size: -
V: TRBV20-1
D: TRBD1
J: TRBJ2-3
CDR3: CSAKGQGTDTQYF
DNA: TGCAGTGCTAAAGGACAGGGGACAGATACGCAGTATTTT

size: few
V: TRBV7-3
D: -
J: TRBJ2-2
CDR3: CASSWTVRGELFF
DNA: TGTGCCAGCAGCTGGACCGTCAGGGGGGAGCTGTTTTTT

size: -
V: TRBV20-1
D: -
J: TRBJ2-3
CDR3: CSAGLFGGGTDTQYF
DNA: TGCAGTGCCGGGCTGTTTGGGGGCGGCACAGATACGCAGTATTTT

size: few
V: TRBV5-5
D: -
J: TRBJ1-5
CDR3: CASPPRAESSNQPQHF
DNA: TGTGCCAGCCCACCCAGGGCCGAATCTAGCAATCAGCCCCAGCATTTT

size: many
V: TRBV4-3
D: TRBD1
J: TRBJ2-1
CDR3: CASSQIDRASYNEQFF
DNA: TGCGCCAGCAGCCAGATCGACAGGGCCTCCTACAATGAGCAGTTCTTC

size: -
V: TRBV7-6
D: -
J: TRBJ2-1
CDR3: CASSPLDSYNEQFF
DNA: TGTGCCAGCAGCCCCTTGGACTCGTACAATGAGCAGTTCTTC

size: few
V: TRBV20-1
D: -
J: TRBJ2-3
CDR3: CSAAGHPYSTDTQYF
DNA: TGCAGTGCCGCTGGACACCCATATAGCACAGATACGCAGTATTTT

size: few
V: TRBV12-3/TRBV12-4
D: -
J: TRBJ2-5
CDR3: CASSTTGWGTQYF
DNA: TGTGCCAGCAGCACTACAGGGTGGGGGACCCAGTACTTC

size: few
V: TRBV20-1
D: -
J: TRBJ2-3
CDR3: CSAPEGLTDTQYF
DNA: TGCAGTGCCCCGGAAGGCCTCACAGATACGCAGTATTTT

size: many
V: TRBV5-1
D: TRBD2
J: TRBJ2-1
CDR3: CASGEAGLVKNEQFF
DNA: TGCGCCAGCGGGGAGGCGGGACTAGTGAAGAATGAGCAGTTCTTC

size: many
V: TRBV6-2/TRBV6-3
D: -
J: TRBJ2-1
CDR3: CASSRRAGVYNEQFF
DNA: TGTGCCAGCAGCCGACGGGCAGGGGTGTACAATGAGCAGTTCTTC

size: few
V: TRBV27
D: TRBD2
J: TRBJ2-1
CDR3: CASSSLISGGGEQFF
DNA: TGTGCCAGCAGTTCCCTTATAAGCGGGGGAGGTGAGCAGTTCTTC

size: few
V: TRBV5-1
D: -
J: TRBJ2-1
CDR3: CASSLSGADEQFF
DNA: TGCGCCAGCAGCTTGTCGGGGGCTGATGAGCAGTTCTTC

size: few
V: TRBV5-1
D: -
J: TRBJ2-6
CDR3: CASSTDLPGANVLTF
DNA: TGCGCCAGCAGCACAGACCTTCCCGGGGCCAACGTCCTGACTTTC

size: many
V: TRBV5-1
D: TRBD1
J: TRBJ2-1
CDR3: CASSPRTGGAWNEQFF
DNA: TGCGCCAGCAGCCCGAGGACAGGGGGCGCGTGGAATGAGCAGTTCTTC

size: -
V: TRBV27
D: TRBD2
J: TRBJ2-1
CDR3: CASSLSWRGGRGYNEQFF
DNA: TGTGCCAGCAGTTTATCGTGGCGGGGGGGCCGGGGGTACAATGAGCAGTTCTTC

size: -
V: TRBV7-7
D: -
J: TRBJ1-5
CDR3: CASSLCRASYQPQHF
DNA: TGTGCCAGCAGCTTATGCAGGGCTTCTTATCAGCCCCAGCATTTT

size: few
V: TRBV6-2/TRBV6-3
D: -
J: TRBJ2-1
CDR3: CASSYSYRDVTYNEQFF
DNA: TGTGCCAGCAGTTACTCGTATAGAGACGTAACCTACAATGAGCAGTTCTTC

size: -
V: TRBV19
D: -
J: TRBJ2-2
CDR3: CASSPSANTGELFF
DNA: TGTGCCAGTAGTCCCAGCGCAAACACCGGGGAGCTGTTTTTT

size: -
V: TRBV20-1
D: -
J: TRBJ1-1
CDR3: CSASPGVPTEAFF
DNA: TGCAGTGCTTCACCCGGGGTACCCACTGAAGCTTTCTTT